This is a list of T cell receptor beta chains from one sample in a study of T cell responses to AZD1222 COVID-19 vaccine. Method: immunoSEQ multiplex PCR; TCRdb's copy keeps in-frame clones and lacks some. The sample has around 160,000 clones, about 95% seen once. Sequenced here: peripheral blood, sampled on day 0 of AZD1222 vaccination. These receptor sequences come from an adult in good health. Both conserved end residues are part of each CDR3. D genes are given only for firm matches. Only part of the rows carry a size: once, few, many, or a class if the clone is expanded.

D gene: TRBD2
J gene: TRBJ2-7
V gene: TRBV7-8
clone size: NA
CDR3 protein: CASSARSGSGEQYF
CDR3 DNA: TGTGCCAGCAGCGCGCGTAGCGGGAGCGGTGAGCAGTACTTC

D gene: NA
J gene: TRBJ2-1
V gene: TRBV21-1
clone size: NA
CDR3 protein: CASSTLVRGSPYNEQFF
CDR3 DNA: TGTGCCAGCAGCACTCTCGTGCGCGGGAGCCCCTACAATGAGCAGTTCTTC

D gene: NA
J gene: TRBJ2-7
V gene: TRBV6-2/TRBV6-3
clone size: NA
CDR3 protein: CASSYSVGPYEQYF
CDR3 DNA: TGTGCCAGCAGTTACTCGGTGGGACCCTACGAGCAGTACTTC

D gene: TRBD1
J gene: TRBJ1-6
V gene: TRBV19
clone size: once
CDR3 protein: CATDGGWTGDVRLHF
CDR3 DNA: TGTGCCACCGACGGGGGTTGGACAGGTGATGTGCGCCTCCACTTT

D gene: TRBD1
J gene: TRBJ1-1
V gene: TRBV7-3
clone size: NA
CDR3 protein: CASQGASEAFF
CDR3 DNA: TGTGCCAGTCAGGGGGCGAGTGAAGCTTTCTTT

D gene: NA
J gene: TRBJ1-1
V gene: TRBV7-8
clone size: NA
CDR3 protein: CASSPGTIEAFF
CDR3 DNA: TGTGCCAGCAGCCCTGGGACAATTGAAGCTTTCTTT

D gene: NA
J gene: TRBJ1-3
V gene: TRBV5-1
clone size: NA
CDR3 protein: CASTWAPGNTIYF
CDR3 DNA: TGCGCCAGCACCTGGGCCCCTGGAAACACCATATATTTT

D gene: NA
J gene: TRBJ2-2
V gene: TRBV19
clone size: NA
CDR3 protein: CASSLGKFGELFF
CDR3 DNA: TGTGCCAGTAGTTTAGGAAAGTTCGGGGAGCTGTTTTTT

D gene: TRBD2
J gene: TRBJ2-7
V gene: TRBV2
clone size: NA
CDR3 protein: CASSGTSSAEQYF
CDR3 DNA: TGTGCCAGCAGCGGGACTAGTAGTGCCGAGCAGTACTTC

D gene: TRBD1
J gene: TRBJ1-2
V gene: TRBV5-1
clone size: few
CDR3 protein: CASSLGQGWYNGYTF
CDR3 DNA: TGCGCCAGCAGCTTGGGACAGGGCTGGTATAATGGCTACACCTTC

D gene: NA
J gene: TRBJ2-5
V gene: TRBV14
clone size: NA
CDR3 protein: CASSLSETQYF
CDR3 DNA: TGTGCCAGCAGCCTCTCAGAGACCCAGTACTTC

D gene: NA
J gene: TRBJ2-1
V gene: TRBV19
clone size: once
CDR3 protein: CASSTLQLGDNEQFF
CDR3 DNA: TGTGCCAGTAGTACACTACAACTAGGCGATAATGAGCAGTTCTTC

D gene: NA
J gene: TRBJ1-1
V gene: TRBV18
clone size: NA
CDR3 protein: CASSQGNTEAFF
CDR3 DNA: TGTGCCAGCTCACAGGGGAACACTGAAGCTTTCTTT

D gene: NA
J gene: TRBJ2-2
V gene: TRBV28
clone size: NA
CDR3 protein: CASNARGIRRELFF
CDR3 DNA: TGTGCCAGCAATGCCCGGGGGATCCGCCGGGAGCTGTTTTTT

D gene: NA
J gene: TRBJ1-2
V gene: TRBV29-1
clone size: NA
CDR3 protein: CSAEGAAYGYTF
CDR3 DNA: TGCAGCGCCGAAGGAGCCGCCTATGGCTACACCTTC

D gene: TRBD1
J gene: TRBJ2-7
V gene: TRBV27
clone size: NA
CDR3 protein: CASRRGQGTSYEQYF
CDR3 DNA: TGTGCCAGCAGAAGGGGACAGGGGACATCCTACGAGCAGTACTTC

D gene: TRBD2
J gene: TRBJ2-7
V gene: TRBV19
clone size: NA
CDR3 protein: CATGLAGTRSSYEQYF
CDR3 DNA: TGTGCCACCGGACTAGCGGGGACCAGGAGCTCCTACGAGCAGTACTTC

D gene: NA
J gene: TRBJ2-7
V gene: TRBV12-1
clone size: NA
CDR3 protein: CASSSTNEQYF
CDR3 DNA: TGTGCCAGCAGCTCGACTAACGAGCAGTACTTC

D gene: NA
J gene: TRBJ2-1
V gene: TRBV7-6
clone size: NA
CDR3 protein: CASSWGGTAELAPNEQFF
CDR3 DNA: TGTGCCAGCAGCTGGGGGGGGACAGCTGAACTAGCGCCCAATGAGCAGTTCTTC

D gene: NA
J gene: TRBJ2-7
V gene: TRBV6-5
clone size: NA
CDR3 protein: CASSLVQGFYEQYF
CDR3 DNA: TGTGCCAGCAGCCTCGTACAGGGATTTTACGAGCAGTACTTC

D gene: NA
J gene: TRBJ1-4
V gene: TRBV2
clone size: NA
CDR3 protein: CASSEIGALFF
CDR3 DNA: TGTGCCAGCAGTGAAATCGGGGCATTGTTTTTT

D gene: NA
J gene: TRBJ2-5
V gene: TRBV7-9
clone size: NA
CDR3 protein: CASSLALREETQYF
CDR3 DNA: TGTGCCAGCAGCTTAGCGCTGAGGGAAGAGACCCAGTACTTC

D gene: NA
J gene: TRBJ1-1
V gene: TRBV7-9
clone size: once
CDR3 protein: CASSWGTTTEAFF
CDR3 DNA: TGTGCCAGCAGCTGGGGGACGACGACTGAAGCTTTCTTT

D gene: NA
J gene: TRBJ2-1
V gene: TRBV30
clone size: NA
CDR3 protein: CAWSRRIDNEQFF
CDR3 DNA: TGTGCCTGGAGTCGGCGGATTGACAATGAGCAGTTCTTC

D gene: NA
J gene: TRBJ1-1
V gene: TRBV2
clone size: NA
CDR3 protein: CASSEVNTEAFF
CDR3 DNA: TGTGCCAGCAGTGAAGTGAACACTGAAGCTTTCTTT

D gene: NA
J gene: TRBJ1-4
V gene: TRBV28
clone size: NA
CDR3 protein: CASSFEGANEKLFF
CDR3 DNA: TGTGCCAGCAGTTTTGAGGGGGCTAATGAAAAACTGTTTTTT

D gene: NA
J gene: TRBJ1-1
V gene: TRBV2
clone size: NA
CDR3 protein: CASSEDEPLAEAFF
CDR3 DNA: TGTGCCAGCAGTGAGGACGAGCCGCTAGCTGAAGCTTTCTTT

D gene: NA
J gene: TRBJ1-2
V gene: TRBV28
clone size: NA
CDR3 protein: CASSLQAGGYTF
CDR3 DNA: TGTGCCAGCAGTCTCCAGGCGGGTGGCTACACCTTC

D gene: TRBD1
J gene: TRBJ1-1
V gene: TRBV14
clone size: NA
CDR3 protein: CASSQESRDSPSEAFF
CDR3 DNA: TGTGCCAGCAGCCAAGAATCACGGGACAGCCCGTCTGAAGCTTTCTTT

D gene: NA
J gene: TRBJ1-1
V gene: TRBV28
clone size: NA
CDR3 protein: CASSLAGGAFF
CDR3 DNA: TGTGCCAGCAGTTTAGCGGGGGGGGCTTTCTTT

D gene: NA
J gene: TRBJ2-7
V gene: TRBV24-1
clone size: NA
CDR3 protein: CAPQAGVKAGDSYEQYF
CDR3 DNA: TGTGCCCCCCAGGCAGGGGTTAAGGCGGGGGACTCCTACGAGCAGTACTTC

D gene: TRBD1
J gene: TRBJ1-1
V gene: TRBV9
clone size: once
CDR3 protein: CASSAYLQGAKAFF
CDR3 DNA: TGTGCCAGCAGCGCTTATTTACAGGGGGCGAAGGCTTTCTTT

D gene: TRBD2
J gene: TRBJ2-2
V gene: TRBV5-6
clone size: NA
CDR3 protein: CASNQESGLAVPRELFF
CDR3 DNA: TGTGCCAGCAACCAAGAATCGGGACTAGCGGTCCCAAGAGAGCTGTTTTTT

D gene: TRBD2
J gene: TRBJ2-5
V gene: TRBV5-1
clone size: NA
CDR3 protein: CASSLGPAGGAAETQYF
CDR3 DNA: TGCGCCAGCAGCTTGGGACCAGCGGGAGGAGCCGCAGAGACCCAGTACTTC

D gene: NA
J gene: TRBJ1-1
V gene: TRBV6-5
clone size: NA
CDR3 protein: CASSYGSWAFF
CDR3 DNA: TGTGCCAGCAGTTACGGGTCTTGGGCTTTCTTT

D gene: TRBD1
J gene: TRBJ1-4
V gene: TRBV5-1
clone size: NA
CDR3 protein: CASSPGDRTENEKLFF
CDR3 DNA: TGCGCCAGCAGCCCAGGGGACAGGACAGAGAATGAAAAACTGTTTTTT

D gene: NA
J gene: TRBJ1-5
V gene: TRBV28
clone size: NA
CDR3 protein: CASSLRQLMDQPQHF
CDR3 DNA: TGTGCCAGCAGTTTAAGGCAGCTAATGGATCAGCCCCAGCATTTT

D gene: TRBD1
J gene: TRBJ2-1
V gene: TRBV28
clone size: NA
CDR3 protein: CASIEGTDQGWEQFF
CDR3 DNA: TGTGCCAGCATCGAAGGGACAGATCAGGGATGGGAGCAGTTCTTC

D gene: NA
J gene: TRBJ2-3
V gene: TRBV24-1
clone size: NA
CDR3 protein: CATSDPYRDSTDTQYF
CDR3 DNA: TGTGCCACCAGTGATCCCTACAGGGATAGCACAGATACGCAGTATTTT

D gene: NA
J gene: TRBJ1-2
V gene: TRBV10-3
clone size: NA
CDR3 protein: CAISESRHPPNYGYTF
CDR3 DNA: TGTGCCATCAGTGAGTCGAGACACCCTCCTAACTATGGCTACACCTTC

D gene: NA
J gene: TRBJ2-5
V gene: TRBV29-1
clone size: NA
CDR3 protein: CSVWHGTQETQYF
CDR3 DNA: TGCAGCGTTTGGCACGGGACCCAAGAGACCCAGTACTTC

D gene: TRBD2
J gene: TRBJ2-3
V gene: TRBV30
clone size: NA
CDR3 protein: CAWILAGATRGTDTQYF
CDR3 DNA: TGTGCCTGGATCCTCGCGGGAGCCACTAGGGGCACAGATACGCAGTATTTT

D gene: TRBD2
J gene: TRBJ2-1
V gene: TRBV13
clone size: once
CDR3 protein: CASSPTLGLAGGKDNEQFF
CDR3 DNA: TGTGCCAGCAGCCCAACTCTCGGACTAGCGGGGGGGAAGGACAATGAGCAGTTCTTC

D gene: NA
J gene: TRBJ1-4
V gene: TRBV30
clone size: few
CDR3 protein: CAWRAQPLNEKLFF
CDR3 DNA: TGTGCCTGGAGGGCCCAACCCTTAAATGAAAAACTGTTTTTT

D gene: NA
J gene: TRBJ1-1
V gene: TRBV14
clone size: NA
CDR3 protein: CASSQEWAVTEAFF
CDR3 DNA: TGTGCCAGCAGCCAAGAATGGGCTGTGACTGAAGCTTTCTTT

D gene: TRBD1
J gene: TRBJ1-2
V gene: TRBV5-5
clone size: few
CDR3 protein: CASSSGTDYGYTF
CDR3 DNA: TGTGCCAGCAGCTCCGGGACAGACTATGGCTACACCTTC

D gene: TRBD2
J gene: TRBJ2-3
V gene: TRBV5-4
clone size: NA
CDR3 protein: CASSPGTSGSVTQYF
CDR3 DNA: TGTGCCAGCAGCCCGGGGACTAGCGGGAGTGTTACGCAGTATTTT

D gene: NA
J gene: TRBJ2-7
V gene: TRBV11-2
clone size: NA
CDR3 protein: CASSSGQLYEQYF
CDR3 DNA: TGTGCCAGCAGCTCAGGACAGCTCTACGAGCAGTACTTC

D gene: TRBD1
J gene: TRBJ2-7
V gene: TRBV5-1
clone size: NA
CDR3 protein: CASSPGGSTYEQYF
CDR3 DNA: TGCGCCAGCAGCCCAGGGGGTTCCACCTACGAGCAGTACTTC

D gene: TRBD1
J gene: TRBJ1-5
V gene: TRBV27
clone size: NA
CDR3 protein: CASSLQGGANQPQHF
CDR3 DNA: TGTGCCAGCAGTTTACAGGGGGGGGCCAATCAGCCCCAGCATTTT

D gene: NA
J gene: TRBJ2-6
V gene: TRBV5-4
clone size: NA
CDR3 protein: CASSLSRGVSGANVLTF
CDR3 DNA: TGTGCCAGCAGCTTGAGCAGGGGGGTGTCTGGGGCCAACGTCCTGACTTTC

D gene: NA
J gene: TRBJ1-4
V gene: TRBV27
clone size: NA
CDR3 protein: CASSLDSRNEKLFF
CDR3 DNA: TGTGCCAGCAGTTTGGACAGTCGTAATGAAAAACTGTTTTTT

D gene: NA
J gene: TRBJ1-1
V gene: TRBV30
clone size: NA
CDR3 protein: CAWNDGAEAFF
CDR3 DNA: TGTGCCTGGAACGATGGCGCTGAAGCTTTCTTT

D gene: TRBD1
J gene: TRBJ2-7
V gene: TRBV28
clone size: NA
CDR3 protein: CASSSTGQYIYEQYF
CDR3 DNA: TGTGCCAGCAGTTCGACAGGGCAATACATCTACGAGCAGTACTTC

D gene: NA
J gene: TRBJ1-2
V gene: TRBV18
clone size: NA
CDR3 protein: CASSPPYFSDKGGYTF
CDR3 DNA: TGTGCCAGCTCACCACCGTACTTTTCAGATAAAGGAGGCTACACCTTC

D gene: TRBD2
J gene: TRBJ2-5
V gene: TRBV10-2
clone size: NA
CDR3 protein: CASTRLAGIETQYF
CDR3 DNA: TGCGCCAGCACGAGACTAGCGGGAATCGAGACCCAGTACTTC

D gene: NA
J gene: TRBJ2-7
V gene: TRBV12-5
clone size: NA
CDR3 protein: CASGLVLGAQGYEQYF
CDR3 DNA: TGTGCTAGTGGTTTGGTACTGGGGGCACAGGGTTACGAGCAGTACTTC

D gene: NA
J gene: TRBJ1-2
V gene: TRBV4-1
clone size: NA
CDR3 protein: CASSQLHTVNYGYTF
CDR3 DNA: TGCGCCAGCAGCCAGCTTCATACAGTTAACTATGGCTACACCTTC

D gene: NA
J gene: TRBJ1-5
V gene: TRBV24-1
clone size: NA
CDR3 protein: CATSEGSSNQPQHF
CDR3 DNA: TGTGCCACCAGTGAGGGCAGCAGCAATCAGCCCCAGCATTTT